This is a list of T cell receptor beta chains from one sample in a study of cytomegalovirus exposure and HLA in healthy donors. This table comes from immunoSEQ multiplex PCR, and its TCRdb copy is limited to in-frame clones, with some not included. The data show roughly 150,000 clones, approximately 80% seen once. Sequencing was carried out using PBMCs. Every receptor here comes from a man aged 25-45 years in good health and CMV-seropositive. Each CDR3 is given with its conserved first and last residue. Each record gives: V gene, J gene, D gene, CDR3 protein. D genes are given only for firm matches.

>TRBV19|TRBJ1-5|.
CASSIGFKGESGQPQHF
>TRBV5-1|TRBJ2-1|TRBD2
CASSLSSGLAGGSSYNEQFF
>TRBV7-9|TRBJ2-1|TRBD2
CASSMDRVLAGVGEQFF
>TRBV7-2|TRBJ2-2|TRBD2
CASSLATGTNLNTGELFF
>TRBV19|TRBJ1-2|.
CASSIGASVGYTF
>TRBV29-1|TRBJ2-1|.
CGASIGGVNEQFF
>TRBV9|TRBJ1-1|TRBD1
CASSERQGITEAFF
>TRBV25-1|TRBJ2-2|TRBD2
CASSDGLAGRAGELFF
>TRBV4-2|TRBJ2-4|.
CASSQGGGAKNIQYF
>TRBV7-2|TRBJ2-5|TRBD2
CASSLSSGDPTQYF
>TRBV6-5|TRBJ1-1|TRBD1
CASSYDTGEATEAFF
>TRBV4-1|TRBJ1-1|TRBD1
CASSQDDRGDTEAFF
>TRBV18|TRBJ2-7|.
CASSPPAGGGEQYF
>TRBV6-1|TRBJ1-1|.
CASRVGVAFF
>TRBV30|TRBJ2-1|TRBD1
CAWSRTGGYNEQFF
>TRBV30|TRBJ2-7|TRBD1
CAWSPGTGNYEQYF
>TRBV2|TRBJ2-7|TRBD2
CASSWGAGSSYEQYF
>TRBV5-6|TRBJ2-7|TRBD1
CASSSHRDRSSYEQYF
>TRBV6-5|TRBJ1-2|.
CASRQQGSYTF
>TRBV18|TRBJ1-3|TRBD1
CASSVEGQRGNTIYF
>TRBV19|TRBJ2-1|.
CASSYRYNEQFF
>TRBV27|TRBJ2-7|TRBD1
CASSPGQGLVYEQYF
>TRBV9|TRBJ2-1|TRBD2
CASSFGLAGGWEQFF
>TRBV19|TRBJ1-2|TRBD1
CASSILDRDGYGYTF
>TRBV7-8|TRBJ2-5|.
CASSLTGRTETQYF
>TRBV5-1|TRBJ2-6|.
CASSSGTTPGANVLTF
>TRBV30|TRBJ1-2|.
CAWAGIGYTF
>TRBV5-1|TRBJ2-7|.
CASSLGQRSSYEQYF
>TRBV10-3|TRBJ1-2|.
CAISGDSANYGYTF
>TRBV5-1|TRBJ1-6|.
CASSLGSPEQSPLHF
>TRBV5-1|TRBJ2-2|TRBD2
CASGPSGGNTGELFF
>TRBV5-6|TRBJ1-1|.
CASSTLDSALGAFF
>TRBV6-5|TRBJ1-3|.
CASSAGLSGNTIYF
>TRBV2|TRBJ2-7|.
CASRIRTYEQYF
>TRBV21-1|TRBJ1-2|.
CASSTRDREGYTF
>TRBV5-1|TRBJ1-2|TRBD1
CASSGTVNYGYTF
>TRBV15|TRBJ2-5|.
CATSSSRGAQETQYF
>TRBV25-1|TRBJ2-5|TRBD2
CASSTGGGQETQYF
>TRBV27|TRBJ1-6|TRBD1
CASSLSPRTGGTRRGYNSPLHF
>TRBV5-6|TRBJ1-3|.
CASSLVQSGNTIYF
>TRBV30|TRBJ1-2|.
CAWSVKGGYGYTF
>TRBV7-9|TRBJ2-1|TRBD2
CASSAQRTSGKNEQFF
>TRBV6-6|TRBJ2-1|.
CASSYEDEQFF
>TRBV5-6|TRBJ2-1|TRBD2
CASSWGTSGGRYEQFF
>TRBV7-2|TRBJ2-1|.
CASSPAGAPYNEQFF
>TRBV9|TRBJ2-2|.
CASSVQGLTGELFF
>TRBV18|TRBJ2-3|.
CASSPLTSKADTQYF
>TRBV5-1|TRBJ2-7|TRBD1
CASSWWPGQGIDEQYF
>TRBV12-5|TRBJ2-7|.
CASGLPQGYEQYF
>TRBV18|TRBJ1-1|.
CASSPRGPPSPTEAFF
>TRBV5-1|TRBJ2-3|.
CASSMNWGRNTDTQYF
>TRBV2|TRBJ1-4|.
CASSVAENEKLFF
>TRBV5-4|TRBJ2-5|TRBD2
CASSSQAGERKTQYF
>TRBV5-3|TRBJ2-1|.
CARFRVPRRNEQFF
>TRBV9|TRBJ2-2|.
CASSVGGVPGELFF
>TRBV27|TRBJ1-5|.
CASSLYRYQPQHF
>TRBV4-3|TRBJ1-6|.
CASSQDYGGSAYNSPLHF
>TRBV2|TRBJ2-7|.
CASSGSESYEQYF
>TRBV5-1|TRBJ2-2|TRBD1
CASSFGQGGYTGELFF
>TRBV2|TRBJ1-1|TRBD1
CASSRYPGQGVSEAFF